This TCR beta chain comes out of a study of molecular identifiers for immune sequencing clone quantification. Study outcomes and limitations: In a background of about a million naive cells, spiked Jurkat TCR RNA from one cell was reportedly detectable. Effector cells kept over 97% of their molecules in clones above 20 RNA copies, while naive cells kept under 1% there. For highly expanded clones, sizes could be underestimated when identical TCR molecules share a barcode.

CDR3 length: 14 amino acids. Germline CDR1 reads SGHKS; CDR2 reads YYEKEE (reference sequence). The V end was cut by 4 bases, the J end by 8 bases, with 17 bases between. In this sample, this clonotype turned up many times. The antigen is undetermined. Listed TCR primers, together with previously described methods, were used for the bulk TCR libraries. TCRdb analysed the PCR reads with MiXCR anew, one entry per CDR3 protein. The sample contains under 600,000 distinct CDR3 sequences, around 23% of which appear only once. The source material was naive CD8+ T cells from blood, with Jurkat cell RNA spiked in. Indicated subset: FACS-sorted CD8+CD4-CCR7+CD45RA+ naive T cells. This receptor was identified in a human donor in good health. Some libraries in this study had Jurkat cell RNA spiked in. This chain uses TRBV5-5 with TRBJ2-3, with D possibly called TRBD1 or TRBD2 (5 bases each). The CDR3, as DNA: TGTGCCAGCAGCACCGGGACCGCTTTGTTTACGCAGTATTTT. Amino acids: CASSTGTALFTQYF.